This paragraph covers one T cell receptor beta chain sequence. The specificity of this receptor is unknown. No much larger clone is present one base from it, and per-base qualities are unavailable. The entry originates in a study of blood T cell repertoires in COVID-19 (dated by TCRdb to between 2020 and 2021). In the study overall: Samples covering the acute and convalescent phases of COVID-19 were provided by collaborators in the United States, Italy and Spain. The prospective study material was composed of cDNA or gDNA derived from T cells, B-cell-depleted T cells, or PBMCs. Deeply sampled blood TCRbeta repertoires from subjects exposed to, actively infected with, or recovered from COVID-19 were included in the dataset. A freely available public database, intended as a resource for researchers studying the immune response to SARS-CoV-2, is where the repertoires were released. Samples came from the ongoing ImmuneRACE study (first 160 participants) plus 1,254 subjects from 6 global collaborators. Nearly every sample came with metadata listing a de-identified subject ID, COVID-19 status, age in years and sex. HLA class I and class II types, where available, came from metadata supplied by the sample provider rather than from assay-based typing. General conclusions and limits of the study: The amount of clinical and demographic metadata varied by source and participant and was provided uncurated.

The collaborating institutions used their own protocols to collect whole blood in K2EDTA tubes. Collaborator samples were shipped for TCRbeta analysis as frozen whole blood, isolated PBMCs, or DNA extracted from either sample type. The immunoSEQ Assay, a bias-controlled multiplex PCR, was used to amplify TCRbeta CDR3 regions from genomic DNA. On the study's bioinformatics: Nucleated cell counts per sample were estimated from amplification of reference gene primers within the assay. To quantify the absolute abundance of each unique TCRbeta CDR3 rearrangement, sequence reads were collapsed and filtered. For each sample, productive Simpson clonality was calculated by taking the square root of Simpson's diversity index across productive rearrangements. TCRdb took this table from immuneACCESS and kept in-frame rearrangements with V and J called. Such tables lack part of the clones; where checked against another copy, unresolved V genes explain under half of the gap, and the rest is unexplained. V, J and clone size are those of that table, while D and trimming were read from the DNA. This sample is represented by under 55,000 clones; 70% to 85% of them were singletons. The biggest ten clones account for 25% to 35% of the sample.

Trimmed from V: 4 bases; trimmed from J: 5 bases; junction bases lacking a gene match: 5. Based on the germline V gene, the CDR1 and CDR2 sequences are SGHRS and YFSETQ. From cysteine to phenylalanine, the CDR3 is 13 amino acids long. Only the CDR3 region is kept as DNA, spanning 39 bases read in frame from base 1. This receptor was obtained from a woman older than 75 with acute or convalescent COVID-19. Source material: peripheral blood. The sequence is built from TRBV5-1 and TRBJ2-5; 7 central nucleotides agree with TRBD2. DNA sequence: TGCGCCAGCAGCCTGACTAGCTTGGAGACCCAGTACTTC. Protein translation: CASSLTSLETQYF.